This TCR beta chain emerged from a study of shared clonotypes between healthy human individuals (dated by TCRdb to 2020 to 2022). With respect to the entire study: The cohort included a few men and two women between 18 and 49 years of age. Leukapheresis yielded between about 0.9 and 10 billion PBMCs per donor. Blood TCR repertoires of a handful of healthy adults were deeply sequenced to estimate repertoire size and the extent of clonotype sharing between individuals. For each donor, CD4 naive and CD4 memory were each given three plates, CD8 naive was given two plates, and CD8 memory was given one plate. Different laboratories and diverse techniques were used to prepare libraries and sequence TCR repertoires, to increase sequencing depth and limit assay-specific biases.

In the case of this clone: Its binding antigen is unknown. Base qualities are not at hand, and no much larger clone is one base apart.

Healthy HIV-negative adults with no recently reported acute infections or vaccinations were included as donors. Every donor was a Caucasian adult residing in Nashville, Tennessee, USA. Magnetic negative selection was used to enrich CD4+ T cells, after which naive cells were positively selected on CD45RA and the negative fraction became the memory subset. Blood was collected by leukapheresis, and PBMCs were isolated by Ficoll-Histopaque density gradient centrifugation and then cryopreserved in liquid nitrogen vapor phase. Analytical flow cytometry was used to check the purity and quantity of each magnetically sorted T cell population. From each sorted fraction, genomic DNA was isolated and quantified by UV absorbance on a Nanodrop 2000c. Inclusive of the bounding cysteine and phenylalanine, the CDR3 is 14 residues long. CDR3 DNA only is kept here, 42 bases in frame from base 1. From V the trimming removes 1 base and from J it removes 5 bases, while the gene matches leave 1 base of the junction unaccounted for. The germline V gene yields SGHAT for CDR1 and FQNNGV for CDR2.

Study-level results and caveats: Naive subsets generally had larger estimated clonotype richness than memory subsets did. Approximately 5% of naive CD4, around 3.6% of naive CD8, approximately 2.2% of memory CD4, and 0.4% of memory CD8 clonotypes were shared across several donors. Compared with non-shared clonotypes, the clonotypes found in all four sorted-subset donors had higher generation probabilities. Only blood was sampled, and tissue TCR repertoires likely differ from those in blood. Even with the large sequencing depth, rarefaction of the sorted-subset datasets indicated that sequencing was incomplete. The genetic and exposure-history diversity represented was limited by the small number of donors. Pairwise subsampling indicated that sequencing depth was expected to affect the degree of clonotype sharing among donors.

Using the deep immunoSEQ assay, multiplex PCR amplified TCR CDR3 regions from genomic DNA. Extracted genomic DNA from each cell subset was spread evenly across all wells of several immunoSEQ 96-well plates, with each plate serving as a replicate. For sorted subsets, approximately 210 ng genomic DNA, equal to tens of thousands of T cell genomes, was loaded into each replicate PCR. Purified libraries were quantified with a Qubit 3.0 fluorometer, sized on a Bioanalyzer 2100, and re-quantified with the KAPA Library Quantification kit. A separate single-read 150-cycle Illumina NextSeq 550 flow cell was used to sequence each immunoSEQ 96-well plate. As for how the authors treated the data: Because only junctional sequences without quality scores were contained in the immunoSEQ output, filtering matching that applied to full-length reads could not be performed. Sequences were annotated with PyIR, a Python wrapper for IgBLAST v1.9, and V/J genes and CDR3 were assigned using IMGT germline references. Reads with weak V/J assignments (E-value above 1e-6), missing CDR3, stop codons, out-of-frame junctions, or ambiguous translated residues were removed. V3J clonotypes were defined by identical inferred V gene, J gene, and CDR3 amino acid sequence. The percentage overlap between two repertoires was calculated by dividing the number of shared unique clonotypes by the size of the smaller repertoire. Three approaches were used to assess repertoire richness: RTK rarefaction, the Chao1 estimator, and Recon v2.1 estimates of unobserved clonotypes. OLGA was used to compute generation probabilities for all TCRbeta clonotypes that the gDNA method yielded from a few donors. The table comes from immuneACCESS by way of TCRdb, which keeps in-frame sequences with V and J called. Part of the clones is missing from these tables; in studies checked, under half for an unresolved V gene and the rest for unknown reasons. V and J calls and clone size are given by that table; D and trimming were obtained from the DNA. The sample data list 1.4 million to 1.5 million clones, and roughly 95% of these were observed just once. Over 1% of the sample goes to the ten largest clones.

The chain links TRBV11-2 with TRBJ2-1, with TRBD2 identical over 8 junction bases. The sequence was collected from a man younger than 40 in good health. The sequencing input was naive CD4+ T cells sorted from blood. The cell subset or site label here, explained by the study, means: CD45RA+ positively selected. The nucleotides read TGTGCCAGCAGCTTAGCGGGGGGGAACAATGAGCAGTTCTTC. This is translated as CASSLAGGNNEQFF.